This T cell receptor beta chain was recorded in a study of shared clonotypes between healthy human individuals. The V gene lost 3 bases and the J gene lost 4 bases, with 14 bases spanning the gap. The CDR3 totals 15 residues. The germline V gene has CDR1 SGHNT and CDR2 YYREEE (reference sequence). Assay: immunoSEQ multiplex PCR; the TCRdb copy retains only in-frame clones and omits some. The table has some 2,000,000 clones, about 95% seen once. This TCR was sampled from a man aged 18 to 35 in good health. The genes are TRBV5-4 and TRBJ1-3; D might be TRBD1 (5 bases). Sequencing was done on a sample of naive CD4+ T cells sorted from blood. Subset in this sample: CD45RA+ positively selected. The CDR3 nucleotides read TGTGCCAGCAGCTCCTCAGGGTCGGGAGGAAACACCATATATTTT. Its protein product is CASSSSGSGGNTIYF.